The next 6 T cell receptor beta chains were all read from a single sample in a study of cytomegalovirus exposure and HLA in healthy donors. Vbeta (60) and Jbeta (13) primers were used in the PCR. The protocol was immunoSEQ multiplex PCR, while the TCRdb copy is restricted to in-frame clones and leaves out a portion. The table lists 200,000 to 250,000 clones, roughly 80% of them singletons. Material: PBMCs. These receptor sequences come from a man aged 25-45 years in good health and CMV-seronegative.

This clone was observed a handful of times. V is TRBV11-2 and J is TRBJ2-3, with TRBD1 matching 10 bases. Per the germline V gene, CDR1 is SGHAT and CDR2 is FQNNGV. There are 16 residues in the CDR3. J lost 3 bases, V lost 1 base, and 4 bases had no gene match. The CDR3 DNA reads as TGTGCCAGCAGCTTAGCGACAGGGGGCTCGACAGATACGCAGTATTTT. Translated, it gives CASSLATGGSTDTQYF.

The DNA for the CDR3 is TGTGCCAGCAGTCTCACTAGCGGGGGGGCGAATGAGCAGTTCTTC. Its translation is CASSLTSGGANEQFF. V gene TRBV27 combines with J gene TRBJ2-1; 13 bases are shared with TRBD2. V lost 5 bases to trimming and J lost 7 bases; unmatched junction nucleotides: 5. Germline V CDR1 and CDR2: MNHEY, SMNVEV (reference sequence). The CDR3 loop spans 15 amino acids.

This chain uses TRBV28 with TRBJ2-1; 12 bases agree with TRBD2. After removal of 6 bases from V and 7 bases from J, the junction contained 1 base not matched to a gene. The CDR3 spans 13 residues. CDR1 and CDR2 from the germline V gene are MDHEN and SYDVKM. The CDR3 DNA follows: TGTGCCAGCAGACTAGCGGGGGGTAATGAGCAGTTCTTC. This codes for CASRLAGGNEQFF.

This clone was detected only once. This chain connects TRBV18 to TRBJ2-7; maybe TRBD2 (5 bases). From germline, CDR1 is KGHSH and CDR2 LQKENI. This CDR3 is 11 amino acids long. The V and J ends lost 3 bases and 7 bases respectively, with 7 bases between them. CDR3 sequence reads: CASSPEVEQYF. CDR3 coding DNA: TGTGCCAGCTCACCGGAGGTAGAGCAGTACTTC.

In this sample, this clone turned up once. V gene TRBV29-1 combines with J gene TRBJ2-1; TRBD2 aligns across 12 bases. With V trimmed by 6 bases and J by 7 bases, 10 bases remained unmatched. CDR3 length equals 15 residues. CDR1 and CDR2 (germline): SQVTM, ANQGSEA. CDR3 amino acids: CSVSYLAGGPNEQFF. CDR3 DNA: TGCAGCGTCTCTTACCTAGCGGGGGGGCCTAATGAGCAGTTCTTC.

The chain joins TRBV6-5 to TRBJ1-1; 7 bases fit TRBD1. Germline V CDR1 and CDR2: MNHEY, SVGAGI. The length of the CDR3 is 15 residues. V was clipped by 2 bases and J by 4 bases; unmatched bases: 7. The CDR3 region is CASSYAPSGGTEAFF. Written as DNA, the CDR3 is TGTGCCAGCAGTTACGCCCCCTCAGGGGGCACTGAAGCTTTCTTT.